The 32 T cell receptor beta chains presented below share a single source sample, sequenced in a study of OX40 agonist ivuxolimab in advanced cancers. Library generation was performed with the immunoSEQ multiplex PCR assay. TCRdb carries this immuneACCESS record with in-frame sequences only. Its versions omit some clonotypes, under half of them owing to an unresolved V gene in the studies checked, with the rest unexplained. The sample table records some 65,000 clones; over 75% of these occur just once. The top ten constitute over 0.35% of the sample. Sequenced here: CD4+ or CD8+ T cells sorted from blood, sampled in a trial of the OX40 agonist ivuxolimab. These receptors were obtained from an adult with an advanced solid tumor such as melanoma, head and neck, liver or kidney cancer.

The chain uses TRBV28 and TRBJ1-2; D is uncertain. This CDR3 is built from 14 residues. Trimming pared 5 bases from V and 1 base from J, leaving 11 bases between. Looked up from germline, CDR1 is MDHEN and CDR2 is SYDVKM. CDR3 sequence reads: CASSSTEDNYGYTF. The CDR3 DNA is TGTGCCAGCAGTAGCACCGAGGATAACTATGGCTACACCTTC.

This clone turned up a few times. The rearrangement links TRBV2 to TRBJ1-1, with D possibly matching TRBD1 (5 bases). The CDR3 spans 13 residues. Trimming took 3 bases from V and 5 from J, leaving 10 bases between them. CDR1 is SNHLY, CDR2 FYNNEI, per germline. CDR3 in amino acids: CASSDRAYTEAFF. CDR3 DNA: TGTGCCAGCAGTGACAGGGCTTATACTGAAGCTTTCTTT.

The chain has TRBV10-2 and TRBJ2-7; 10 bases match TRBD2. The CDR3 covers 14 residues. Germline V gene data show CDR1 as WSHSY and CDR2 as SAAADI. V lost 8 bases and J lost 2; bases outside the gene matches: 6. The CDR3 DNA reads TGCGCCAGCCGCAGACTAGCGGGTGCCTACGAGCAGTACTTC. The encoded protein is CASRRLAGAYEQYF.

The J gene is TRBJ1-6, the V gene TRBV5-5, with D hard to call. Trimming removed 1 base from V and 0 bases from J, with 5 bases in between. The CDR3 is 15 residues long. Germline loops: CDR1 SGHKS, CDR2 YYEKEE (reference sequence). CDR3 sequence (DNA): TGTGCCAGCAGCTTGTCCAGCTCCTATAATTCACCCCTCCACTTT. As protein: CASSLSSSYNSPLHF.

V and J are TRBV4-3 and TRBJ1-2, with D maybe TRBD1 (6 bases). Germline-derived CDR1 and CDR2 are LGHNA and YSLEER. This CDR3 is built from 14 residues. Deletions cut 2 bases from V and 8 bases from J, with 15 bases between. The CDR3 sequence: CASSQPDGGRGYTF. As DNA, the CDR3 is TGCGCCAGCAGCCAACCCGACGGGGGCCGAGGCTACACCTTC.

The chain couples TRBV2 to TRBJ2-5, with 11 positions matching TRBD2. After removal of 6 bases from V and 2 bases from J, the junction contained 5 bases not matched to a gene. CDR1 SNHLY and CDR2 FYNNEI come from the germline V gene. The CDR3 extends over 15 amino acids. CDR3 region: CASRVGLAGQETQYF. The CDR3 DNA is TGTGCCAGCAGAGTCGGACTAGCGGGTCAAGAGACCCAGTACTTC. Full variable domain (outside the CDR3, taken from reference TRBV2 and TRBJ2-5): EPEVTQTPSHQVTQMGQEVILRCVPISNHLYFYWYRQILGQKVEFLVSFYNNEISEKSEIFDDQFSVERPDGSNFTLKIRSTKLEDSAMYFCASRVGLAGQETQYFGPGTRLLVL.

CDR3 DNA: TGTGCCTGGAGTGTCGGGAGGGGTGAGGGCTACACCTTC. Translating it yields CAWSVGRGEGYTF. The chain links TRBV30 to TRBJ1-2, with D maybe TRBD1 (5 bases). V lost 0 bases to trimming and J lost 8 bases, with 13 bases between them. This CDR3 is built from 13 residues. Germline assignment: CDR1 GTSNPN and CDR2 SVGIG (reference sequence).

The chain has TRBV5-4 and TRBJ1-1; D ambiguous. The ends were cut back, 4 bases at V and 1 base at J, with 5 bases in the middle. This CDR3 has 12 amino acids. Germline CDR1 and CDR2: SGHNT and YYREEE (reference sequence). The chain's CDR3 is CASSTANTEAFF. The CDR3 region has the DNA TGTGCCAGCAGCACAGCGAACACTGAAGCTTTCTTT.

This chain joins TRBV30 and TRBJ2-7; 8 positions agree with TRBD2. This CDR3 has 13 amino acids. Unmatched junction bases numbered 13, after V lost 8 bases and J lost 7 bases. The germline CDR1 and CDR2 sequences are GTSNPN and SVGIG (reference sequence). CDR3 in DNA: TGTGCCGGACTCGGGGTAGCGGGAAGGGAGCAGTACTTC. Amino acids: CAGLGVAGREQYF.

Of note for this clone: Other DNA sequences within the sample encode an identical CDR3. For the CDR3, the DNA is TGTGCCATCAGTGGGGGACAGACTAACACTGAAGCTTTCTTT. It translates to CAISGGQTNTEAFF. The V and J genes are TRBV10-3 and TRBJ1-1; the match to TRBD1 covers 7 bases. In germline, CDR1 is ENHRY, CDR2 SYGVKD. The CDR3 extends over 14 amino acids. Losses at the gene ends were 4 bases for V and 2 bases for J; bases not matched to a gene: 4.

The V and J genes are TRBV4-1 and TRBJ2-7; D is unresolved. The CDR3 length is 15 residues. Trimming shortened V by 1 base and J by 6 bases, and 16 bases separated the two germline ends. CDR1 and CDR2 (germline): MGHRA, YSYEKL. CDR3: CASSQVLGQSGEQYF. CDR3 bases: TGCGCCAGCAGCCAAGTGTTGGGTCAATCGGGCGAGCAGTACTTC.

The chain joins TRBV5-5 to TRBJ2-7, with 8 bases identical to TRBD2. The CDR3 contains 15 residues. Germline V lookup: CDR1 SGHKS, CDR2 YYEKEE (reference sequence). The ends lost 0 bases at V and 1 base at J; junction bases unmatched: 3. The CDR3 bases are TGTGCCAGCAGCTTGGCGGGGGGGCCTTCCTACGAGCAGTACTTC. Its protein is CASSLAGGPSYEQYF.

This clone was recorded only once. The rearrangement joins TRBV29-1 to TRBJ1-5, with 7 bases aligning to TRBD1. With 4 bases clipped from V and 5 bases from J, the junction kept 8 bases outside the gene matches. The CDR3 is made up of 14 amino acids. The germline V gene encodes CDR1 SQVTM and CDR2 ANQGSEA. The CDR3 region has the DNA TGCAGCGTTGGGGCGGGACAGTTCGATCAGCCCCAGCATTTT. Its translation is CSVGAGQFDQPQHF. Full variable domain (outside the CDR3, taken from reference TRBV29-1 and TRBJ1-5): SAVISQKPSRDICQRGTSLTIQCQVDSQVTMMFWYRQQPGQSLTLIATANQGSEATYESGFVIDKFPISRPNLTFSTLTVSNMSPEDSSIYLCSVGAGQFDQPQHFGDGTRLSIL.

The gene calls are TRBV25-1 and TRBJ2-5, with 12 bases lining up with TRBD2. The CDR3 is 17 amino acids. Germline assignment: CDR1 MGHDK and CDR2 SYGVNS. The ends lost 2 bases at V and 6 bases at J; junction bases unmatched: 10. CDR3 sequence (DNA): TGTGCCAGCAGTGAAACCGCTAGCGGGGGGGCTCGGAAGACCCAGTACTTC. It codes for CASSETASGGARKTQYF.

V gene TRBV7-8 combines with J gene TRBJ2-1; the D is unclear. V gave up 5 bases and J gave up 0 bases, with 17 bases separating them. CDR1 is SGHVS and CDR2 is FQNEAQ in the germline V gene. This CDR3 has 17 amino acids. The CDR3 spells CASSHSPQVSSYNEQFF. As DNA, the CDR3 is TGTGCCAGCAGCCATTCCCCGCAGGTGAGCTCCTACAATGAGCAGTTCTTC. Variable domain in full (rest from reference TRBV7-8 and TRBJ2-1): GAGVSQSPRYKVAKRGQDVALRCDPISGHVSLFWYQQALGQGPEFLTYFQNEAQLDKSGLPSDRFFAERPEGSVSTLKIQRTQQEDSAVYLCASSHSPQVSSYNEQFFGPGTRLTVL.

V is TRBV6-5 and J is TRBJ2-7, with D perhaps being TRBD1 or TRBD2 (5 bases each). V was shortened by 6 bases and J by 1 base, with 10 bases between the two germline ends. The CDR3 extends over 13 amino acids. Per germline, CDR1 MNHEY and CDR2 SVGAGI. CDR3 bases: TGTGCCAGCAGCCGGGGCGGGTCCTACGAGCAGTACTTC. This gives the protein CASSRGGSYEQYF.

This sequence joins TRBV6-5 and TRBJ1-1; 7 bases align to TRBD1. This CDR3 is built from 15 residues. In germline, CDR1 is MNHEY, CDR2 SVGAGI. V was clipped by 8 bases and J by 4 bases; unmatched bases: 13. The CDR3 reads CASLSRGQWATEAFF. The CDR3 DNA sequence: TGTGCCAGCTTAAGTAGGGGACAGTGGGCCACTGAAGCTTTCTTT.

This clone was counted between two and nine times. The V gene is TRBV6-1, the J gene TRBJ2-7; D is unresolved. CDR1 and CDR2 from the germline V gene are MNHNS and SASEGT. The CDR3 runs to 12 residues. Trimming took off 4 bases at V and 5 bases at J, with 9 bases between the two ends. CDR3 sequence: CASSAQSHEQYF. In DNA, the CDR3 is TGTGCCAGCAGTGCGCAGAGCCACGAGCAGTACTTC.

This sequence joins TRBV4-3 and TRBJ1-1; 8 nucleotides line up with TRBD1. The CDR3 is 17 residues long. Germline V gene lookup returns CDR1 LGHNA and CDR2 YSLEER. With V trimmed by 6 bases and J by 4 bases, 16 bases remained unmatched. The CDR3 DNA reads TGCGCCAGCAGTCCGAAGGTAGGACAGGGAGTTTTCACTGAAGCTTTCTTT. This gives the protein CASSPKVGQGVFTEAFF.

V is TRBV5-1 and J is TRBJ2-1, with 11 bases matching TRBD2. This CDR3 region has 16 residues. Germline loops: CDR1 SGHRS, CDR2 YFSETQ. V lost 4 bases to trimming and J lost 9 bases; unmatched junction nucleotides: 12. CDR3 in amino acids: CASSPGYSGGAIEQFF. The CDR3 region has the DNA TGCGCCAGCAGCCCAGGATATAGCGGGGGGGCCATTGAGCAGTTCTTC.

This chain joins TRBV6-6 and TRBJ1-2; 8 positions match TRBD1. V was clipped by 6 bases and J by 1 base; unmatched bases: 4. CDR1 MNHNY and CDR2 SVGAGI come from the germline V gene (reference sequence). The CDR3 spans 14 residues. CDR3 DNA: TGTGCCAGCAGAAGACAGGGGAATAACTATGGCTACACCTTC. Its protein is CASRRQGNNYGYTF.

The rearrangement uses TRBV29-1 and TRBJ2-4, with TRBD1 matching over 7 bases. CDR3 length: 15 amino acids. Germline V lookup: CDR1 SQVTM, CDR2 ANQGSEA. V lost 4 bases to trimming and J lost 7 bases; unmatched junction nucleotides: 13. CDR3 DNA sequence: TGCAGCGTTGGGGAGCAGGGGGAGAGACGGAACATTCAGTACTTC. Translation: CSVGEQGERRNIQYF. Variable domain in full (rest from reference TRBV29-1 and TRBJ2-4): SAVISQKPSRDICQRGTSLTIQCQVDSQVTMMFWYRQQPGQSLTLIATANQGSEATYESGFVIDKFPISRPNLTFSTLTVSNMSPEDSSIYLCSVGEQGERRNIQYFGAGTRLSVL.

The V and J genes are TRBV14 and TRBJ2-4; D might be TRBD2 (5 bases). Germline lookup yields CDR1 SGHDN and CDR2 FVKESK. The CDR3 loop spans 14 amino acids. V was pared by 0 bases and J by 7 bases, with 10 bases between. CDR3 sequence reads: CASSQDLAGNIQYF. The CDR3 DNA reads as TGTGCCAGCAGCCAAGACCTAGCTGGGAACATTCAGTACTTC. Supplemented by reference TRBV14 and TRBJ2-4, the full variable domain reads EAGVTQFPSHSVIEKGQTVTLRCDPISGHDNLYWYRRVMGKEIKFLLHFVKESKQDESGMPNNRFLAERTGGTYSTLKVQPAELEDSGVYFCASSQDLAGNIQYFGAGTRLSVL.

The CDR3 loop reads CASSLVGGLDTDTQYF. CDR3 sequence (DNA): TGTGCCAGCAGCTTGGTTGGGGGCCTAGACACAGATACGCAGTATTTT. The chain carries TRBV5-4 and TRBJ2-3, with D possibly TRBD1 on 6 matching bases. The CDR3 contains 16 residues. CDR1 and CDR2 (germline): SGHNT, YYREEE (reference sequence). Trimming removed 0 bases at V and 2 bases at J, with 13 bases between.

CDR3 residues: CASTKNQGGYGYTF. The CDR3 coding sequence is TGTGCCAGCACCAAGAACCAAGGGGGCTATGGCTACACCTTC. The chain links TRBV27 to TRBJ1-2; TRBD1 might be the D (6 bases). The CDR3 loop spans 14 amino acids. V was cut by 7 bases and J by 4 bases, with 16 bases left in between. CDR1 is MNHEY and CDR2 is SMNVEV in the germline V gene (reference sequence).

The chain has TRBV21-1 and TRBJ1-6; TRBD1, the table's D call, was not compared with the DNA. TRBV21-1 is labeled a pseudogene. The CDR3 consists of 14 residues. CDR3 nucleotide sequence: TGTGCCAGATGTGACAGGGTAGGTAATTCACCCCTCCACTTT. Translation: CARCDRVGNSPLHF.

This clone appeared a few times. This chain connects TRBV5-1 to TRBJ2-1; tentative D call: TRBD2 (7 bases). The germline gives CDR1 SGHRS, CDR2 YFSETQ. The CDR3 has 15 residues. V was trimmed by 0 bases and J by 4 bases, leaving 11 bases between them. CDR3 protein: CASSLARGGYNEQFF. The DNA of the CDR3 is TGCGCCAGCAGCTTGGCTAGGGGGGGTTACAATGAGCAGTTCTTC.

The table lists this clone with a count of one. V and J are TRBV11-3 and TRBJ2-4, with 11 bases matching TRBD2. Losses at the gene ends were 1 base for V and 0 bases for J; bases not matched to a gene: 8. This CDR3 spans 19 amino acids. In germline, CDR1 is SGHNT, CDR2 YENEEA. CDR3 nucleotide sequence: TGTGCCAGCAGCTTAGGACTAGCGGGGACGGCTCTAGCCAAAAACATTCAGTACTTC. It is translated as CASSLGLAGTALAKNIQYF.

The chain employs TRBV6-6 and TRBJ2-7; TRBD2 matches at 10 bases. Trimming removed 6 bases from V and 8 bases from J; junction bases left unmatched: 7. This CDR3 is 13 amino acids long. Germline CDR1 is MNHNY and CDR2 is SVGAGI (reference sequence). DNA of the CDR3: TGTGCCAGCAGCCCTAGCGGGGGCGCTAAGCAGTACTTC. Protein product: CASSPSGGAKQYF.

The count of this clone is one. This chain's CDR3 is CASRQRGVADTQYF. The CDR3 nucleotides are TGTGCCAGCAGGCAGCGGGGGGTCGCAGATACGCAGTATTTT. The rearrangement joins TRBV9 to TRBJ2-3; the match to TRBD2 covers 9 bases. V gave up 5 bases and J gave up 4 bases; unmatched junction bases: 5. Germline V gives CDR1 SGDLS, CDR2 YYNGEE. The CDR3 loop spans 14 amino acids.

The chain is built from TRBV18 and TRBJ1-1, with D perhaps matching TRBD1 (6 bases). Trimming left V 2 bases short and J 1 base short, with 11 bases between. CDR1 and CDR2 (germline): KGHSH, LQKENI. The CDR3 extends over 15 amino acids. CDR3 sequence: CASSPVLGQNTEAFF. The CDR3 bases are TGTGCCAGCTCACCAGTGTTGGGACAGAACACTGAAGCTTTCTTT.

V and J are TRBV5-4 and TRBJ1-3; D unresolved. V lost 0 bases, J lost 0 bases, and 7 bases lay in between. The CDR3 runs to 15 residues. Per the germline V gene, CDR1 is SGHNT and CDR2 is YYREEE (reference sequence). The CDR3 region has the DNA TGTGCCAGCAGCTTGGTCGGAAGCTCTGGAAACACCATATATTTT. Protein sequence: CASSLVGSSGNTIYF.